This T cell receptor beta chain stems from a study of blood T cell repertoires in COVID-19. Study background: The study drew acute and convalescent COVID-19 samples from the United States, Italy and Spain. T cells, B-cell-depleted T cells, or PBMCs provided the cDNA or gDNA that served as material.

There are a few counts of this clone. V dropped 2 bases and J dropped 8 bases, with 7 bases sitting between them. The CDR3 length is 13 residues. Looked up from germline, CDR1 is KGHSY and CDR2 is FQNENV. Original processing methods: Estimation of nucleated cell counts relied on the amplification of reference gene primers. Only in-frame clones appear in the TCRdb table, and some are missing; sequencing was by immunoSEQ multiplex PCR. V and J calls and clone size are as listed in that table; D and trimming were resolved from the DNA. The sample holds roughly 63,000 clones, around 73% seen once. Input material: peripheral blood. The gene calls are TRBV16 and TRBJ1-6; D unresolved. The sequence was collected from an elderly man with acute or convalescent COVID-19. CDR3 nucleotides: TGTGCCAGCAGCCAAAACGGGGATTCACCCCTCCACTTT. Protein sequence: CASSQNGDSPLHF.